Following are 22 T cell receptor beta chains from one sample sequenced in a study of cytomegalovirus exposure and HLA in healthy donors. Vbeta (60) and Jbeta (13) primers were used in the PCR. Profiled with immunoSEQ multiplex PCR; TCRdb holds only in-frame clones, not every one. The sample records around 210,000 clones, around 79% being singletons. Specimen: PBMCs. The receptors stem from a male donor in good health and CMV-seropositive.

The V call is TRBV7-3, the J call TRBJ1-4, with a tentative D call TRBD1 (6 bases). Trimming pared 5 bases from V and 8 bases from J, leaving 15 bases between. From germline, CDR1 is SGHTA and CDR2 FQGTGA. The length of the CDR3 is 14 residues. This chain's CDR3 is CASSPMGGQEKLFF. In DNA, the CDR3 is TGTGCCAGCAGCCCCATGGGGGGGCAGGAAAAACTGTTTTTT.

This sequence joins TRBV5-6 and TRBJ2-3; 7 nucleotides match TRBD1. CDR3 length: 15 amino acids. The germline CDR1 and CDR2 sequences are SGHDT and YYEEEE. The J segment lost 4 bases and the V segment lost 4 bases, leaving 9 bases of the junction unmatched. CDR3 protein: CASSRDSHYSDTQYF. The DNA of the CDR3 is TGTGCCAGCAGCAGGGACAGTCACTATTCAGATACGCAGTATTTT.

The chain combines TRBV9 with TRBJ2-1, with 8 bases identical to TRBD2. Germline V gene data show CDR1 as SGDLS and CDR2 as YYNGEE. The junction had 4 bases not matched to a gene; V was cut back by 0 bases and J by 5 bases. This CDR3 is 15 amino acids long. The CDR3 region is CASSVDGRVNNEQFF. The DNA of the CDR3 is TGTGCCAGCAGCGTAGACGGGAGGGTAAACAATGAGCAGTTCTTC.

The CDR3 DNA reads as TGTGCCAGCAGCCCCGGGGTGGGGAACTATGGCTACACCTTC. Translating it yields CASSPGVGNYGYTF. The J gene is TRBJ1-2, the V gene TRBV6-4; D uncertain. The CDR3 is 14 amino acids. Trimming took 6 bases from V and 2 from J, leaving 13 bases between them. CDR1 MRHNA and CDR2 SNTAGT come from the germline V gene.

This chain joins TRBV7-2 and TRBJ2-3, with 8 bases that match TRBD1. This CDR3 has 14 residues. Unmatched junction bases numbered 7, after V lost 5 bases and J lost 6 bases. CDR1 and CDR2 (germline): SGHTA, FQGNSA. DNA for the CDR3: TGTGCCAGCAGCGCGGACAGGGCGGGGGATACGCAGTATTTT. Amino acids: CASSADRAGDTQYF.

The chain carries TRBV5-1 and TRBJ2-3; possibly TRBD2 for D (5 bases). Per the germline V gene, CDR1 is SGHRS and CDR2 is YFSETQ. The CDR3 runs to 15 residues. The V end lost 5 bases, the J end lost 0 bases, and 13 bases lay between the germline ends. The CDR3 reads CASSSGRTSTDTQYF. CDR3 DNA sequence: TGCGCCAGCAGTTCTGGACGGACTAGCACAGATACGCAGTATTTT.

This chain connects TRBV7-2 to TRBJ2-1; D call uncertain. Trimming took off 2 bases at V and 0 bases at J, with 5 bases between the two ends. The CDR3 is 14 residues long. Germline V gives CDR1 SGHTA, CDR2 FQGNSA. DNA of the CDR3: TGTGCCAGCAGCTTACTAGACTCCTACAATGAGCAGTTCTTC. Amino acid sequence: CASSLLDSYNEQFF. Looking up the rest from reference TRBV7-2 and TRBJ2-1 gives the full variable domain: GAGVSQSPSNKVTEKGKDVELRCDPISGHTALYWYRQSLGQGLEFLIYFQGNSAPDKSGLPSDRFSAERTGGSVSTLTIQRTQQEDSAVYLCASSLLDSYNEQFFGPGTRLTVL.

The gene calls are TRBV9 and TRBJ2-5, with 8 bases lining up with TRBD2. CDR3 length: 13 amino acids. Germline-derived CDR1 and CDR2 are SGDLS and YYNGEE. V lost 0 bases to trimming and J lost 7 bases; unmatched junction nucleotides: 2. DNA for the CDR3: TGTGCCAGCAGCGTAGATCGGGGGGGGACCCAGTACTTC. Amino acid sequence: CASSVDRGGTQYF.

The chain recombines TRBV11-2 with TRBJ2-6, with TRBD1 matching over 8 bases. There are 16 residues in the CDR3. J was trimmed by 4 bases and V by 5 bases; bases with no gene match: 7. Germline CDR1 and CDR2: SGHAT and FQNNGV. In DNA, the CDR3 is TGTGCCAGCAGCACCGGACAGGGTTGGGGGGCCAACGTCCTGACTTTC. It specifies CASSTGQGWGANVLTF. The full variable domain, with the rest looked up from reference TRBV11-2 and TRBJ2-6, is EAGVAQSPRYKIIEKRQSVAFWCNPISGHATLYWYQQILGQGPKLLIQFQNNGVVDDSQLPKDRFSAERLKGVDSTLKIQPAKLEDSAVYLCASSTGQGWGANVLTFGAGSRLTVL.

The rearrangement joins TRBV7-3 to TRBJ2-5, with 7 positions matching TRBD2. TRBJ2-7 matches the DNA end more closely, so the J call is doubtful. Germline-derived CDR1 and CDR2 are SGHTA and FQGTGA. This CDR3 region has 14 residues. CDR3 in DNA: TGTGCCAGCAGCTTAGACCGGGAGGACCACGAGCAGTACTTC. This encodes CASSLDREDHEQYF.

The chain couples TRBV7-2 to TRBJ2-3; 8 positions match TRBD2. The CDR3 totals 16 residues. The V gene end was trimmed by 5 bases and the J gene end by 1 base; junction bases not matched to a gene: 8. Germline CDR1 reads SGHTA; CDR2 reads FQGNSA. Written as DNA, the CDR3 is TGTGCCAGCAGCGTTCCAGCGGGAGAGGGCACAGATACGCAGTATTTT. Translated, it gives CASSVPAGEGTDTQYF.

The CDR3 DNA reads as TGTGCTAGTGGTTTGGGCGTCTCAGATACGCAGTATTTT. Translated: CASGLGVSDTQYF. V usage is TRBV12-5 and J usage is TRBJ2-3; D is ambiguous. V was clipped by 1 base and J by 4 bases, with 6 bases between them. Germline CDR1 reads LGHNT; CDR2 reads FRNRAP. CDR3 size: 13 residues. The full variable domain, completed using reference TRBV12-5 and TRBJ2-3, is DARVTQTPRHKVTEMGQEVTMRCQPILGHNTVFWYRQTMMQGLELLAYFRNRAPLDDSGMPKDRFSAEMPDATLATLKIQPSEPRDSAVYFCASGLGVSDTQYFGPGTRLTVL.

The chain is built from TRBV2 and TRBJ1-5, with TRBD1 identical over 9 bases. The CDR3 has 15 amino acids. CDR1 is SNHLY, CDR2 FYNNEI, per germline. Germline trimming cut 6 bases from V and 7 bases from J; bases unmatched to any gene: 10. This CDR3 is CASRGWTGEDQPQHF. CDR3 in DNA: TGTGCCAGCAGGGGCTGGACAGGGGAAGACCAGCCCCAGCATTTT.

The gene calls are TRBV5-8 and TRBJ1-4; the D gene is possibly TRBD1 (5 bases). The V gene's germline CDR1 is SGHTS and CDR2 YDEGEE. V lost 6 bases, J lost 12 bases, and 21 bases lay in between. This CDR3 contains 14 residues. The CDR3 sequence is CASKGRVFSGELFF. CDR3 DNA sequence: TGTGCCAGCAAAGGCAGGGTGTTTTCAGGTGAACTGTTTTTT.

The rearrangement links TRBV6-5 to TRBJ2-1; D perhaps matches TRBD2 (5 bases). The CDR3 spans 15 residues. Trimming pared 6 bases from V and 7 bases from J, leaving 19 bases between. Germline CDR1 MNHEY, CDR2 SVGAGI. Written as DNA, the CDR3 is TGTGCCAGCAGCCCCCTTTATATTTCGGGAAATGAGCAGTTCTTC. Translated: CASSPLYISGNEQFF.

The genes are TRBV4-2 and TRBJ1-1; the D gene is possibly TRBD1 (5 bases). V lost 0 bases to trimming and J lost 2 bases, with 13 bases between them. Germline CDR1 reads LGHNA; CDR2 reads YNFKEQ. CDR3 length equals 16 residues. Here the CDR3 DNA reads TGTGCCAGCAGCCAAGATCCCCTGGACACCAACACTGAAGCTTTCTTT. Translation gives CASSQDPLDTNTEAFF.

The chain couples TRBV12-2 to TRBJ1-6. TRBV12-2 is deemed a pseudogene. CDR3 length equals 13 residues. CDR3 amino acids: CASRLLIASPLHF. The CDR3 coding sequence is TGTGCAAGTCGCTTATTGATTGCGTCACCCCTCCACTTT.

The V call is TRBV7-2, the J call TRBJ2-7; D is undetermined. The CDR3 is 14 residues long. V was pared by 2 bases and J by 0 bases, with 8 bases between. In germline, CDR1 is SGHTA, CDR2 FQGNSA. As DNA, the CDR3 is TGTGCCAGCAGCTTATCTCCTTACTCCTACGAGCAGTACTTC. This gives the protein CASSLSPYSYEQYF.

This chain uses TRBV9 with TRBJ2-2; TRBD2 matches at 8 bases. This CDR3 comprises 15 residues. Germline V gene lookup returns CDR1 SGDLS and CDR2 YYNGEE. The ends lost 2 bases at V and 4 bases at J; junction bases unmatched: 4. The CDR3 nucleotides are TGTGCCAGCAGCGTCTCGGGAGGGCCCACCGGGGAGCTGTTTTTT. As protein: CASSVSGGPTGELFF.

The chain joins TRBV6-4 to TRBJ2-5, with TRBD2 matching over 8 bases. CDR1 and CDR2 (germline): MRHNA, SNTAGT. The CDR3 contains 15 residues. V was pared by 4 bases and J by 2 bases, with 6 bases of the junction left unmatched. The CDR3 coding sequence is TGTGCCAGCAGTGGGCCTAGCGGGCGGCAAGAGACCCAGTACTTC. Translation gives CASSGPSGRQETQYF.

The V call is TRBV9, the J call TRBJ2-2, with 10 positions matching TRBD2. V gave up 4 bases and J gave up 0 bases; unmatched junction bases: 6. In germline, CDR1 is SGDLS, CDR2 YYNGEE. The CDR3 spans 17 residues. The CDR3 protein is CASSSPTSGSNTGELFF. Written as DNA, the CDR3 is TGTGCCAGCAGCTCCCCGACTAGCGGGTCGAACACCGGGGAGCTGTTTTTT.

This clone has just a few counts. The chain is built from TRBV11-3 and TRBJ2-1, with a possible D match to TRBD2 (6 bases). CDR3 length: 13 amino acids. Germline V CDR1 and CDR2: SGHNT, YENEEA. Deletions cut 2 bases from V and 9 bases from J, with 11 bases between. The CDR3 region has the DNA TGTGCCAGCAGCTTACTCGGGAGTAGTGAGCAGTTCTTC. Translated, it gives CASSLLGSSEQFF.